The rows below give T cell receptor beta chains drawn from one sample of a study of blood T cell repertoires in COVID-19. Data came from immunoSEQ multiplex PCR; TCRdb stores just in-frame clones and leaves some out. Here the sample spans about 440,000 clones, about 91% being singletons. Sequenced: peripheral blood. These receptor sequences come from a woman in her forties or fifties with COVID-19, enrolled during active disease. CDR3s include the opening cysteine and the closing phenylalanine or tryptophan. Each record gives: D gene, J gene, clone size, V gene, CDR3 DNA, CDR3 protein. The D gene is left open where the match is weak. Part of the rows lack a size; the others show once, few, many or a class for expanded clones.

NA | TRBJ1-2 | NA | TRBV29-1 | TGCAGCGTTGAAGAAATTGGTCAGGGAGGATATGGCTACACCTTC | CSVEEIGQGGYGYTF
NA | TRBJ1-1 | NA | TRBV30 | TGTGCCTGGCGGGGTAGGGAAGCTTTCTTT | CAWRGREAFF
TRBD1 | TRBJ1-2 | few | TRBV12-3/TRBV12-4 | TGTGCCAGCAGTCGACAGGGGGACTATGGCTACACCTTC | CASSRQGDYGYTF
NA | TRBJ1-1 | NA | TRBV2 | TGTGCCAGCAGCAGTAATATCCGGGCTGAAGCTTTCTTT | CASSSNIRAEAFF
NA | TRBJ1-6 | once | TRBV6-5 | TGTGCCAGCAGTTACGGGACACGCGCCGAAACCCTCCACTTT | CASSYGTRAETLHF
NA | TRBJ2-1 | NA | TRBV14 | TGTGCCAGCAGCCCGGGTGCTCTCTCCTACAATGAGCAGTTCTTC | CASSPGALSYNEQFF
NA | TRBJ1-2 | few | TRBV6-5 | TGTGCCACCAGAACAGGAAACTATGGCTACACCTTC | CATRTGNYGYTF
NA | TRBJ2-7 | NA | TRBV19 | TGTGCCAGTAGTATAGATGCGGAGGGGCGGGGAAGAACGGGCGAGCAGTACTTC | CASSIDAEGRGRTGEQYF
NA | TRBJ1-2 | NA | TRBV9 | TGTGCCAGCAGCGTGGCGGGGGGCGGCTATGGCTACACCTTC | CASSVAGGGYGYTF
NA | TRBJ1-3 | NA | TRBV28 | TGTGCCAGCAGTTTGGAACAGGGCCACACCATATATTTT | CASSLEQGHTIYF
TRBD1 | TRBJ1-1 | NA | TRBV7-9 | TGTGCCAGCAGCCGGGGACAGGGGCCGAAGACTGAAGCTTTCTTT | CASSRGQGPKTEAFF
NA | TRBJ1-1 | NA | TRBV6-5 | TGTGCCAGCAGTTACTCCCGGACAGCTAACACTGAAGCTTTCTTT | CASSYSRTANTEAFF
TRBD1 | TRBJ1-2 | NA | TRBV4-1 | TGCGCCAGCAGCCAAGTCCGGGACAGGGCTGGCTACACCTTC | CASSQVRDRAGYTF
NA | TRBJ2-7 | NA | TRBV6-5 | TGTGCCAGCAGTCCTGGGTATCCGGGCGAGCAGTACTTC | CASSPGYPGEQYF
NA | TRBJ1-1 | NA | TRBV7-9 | TGTGCCAGCAGCTTCCAGGGGATGATGGTCACTGAAGCTTTCTTT | CASSFQGMMVTEAFF
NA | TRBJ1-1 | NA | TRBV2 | TGTGCCAGCATGGTCCCGCTCACAGCGAACACTGAAGCTTTCTTT | CASMVPLTANTEAFF
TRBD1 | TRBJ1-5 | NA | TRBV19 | TGTGCCAGTACCCCGGGTCAGGGGGGCAATCAGCCCCAGCATTTT | CASTPGQGGNQPQHF
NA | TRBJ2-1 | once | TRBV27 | TGTGCCAGCAGTTCCCCCGTGGCTCACAATGAGCAGTTCTTC | CASSSPVAHNEQFF
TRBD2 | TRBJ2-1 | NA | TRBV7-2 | TGTGCCAGCACCCCCGCTAGCGGACCCTACAATGAGCAGTTCTTC | CASTPASGPYNEQFF
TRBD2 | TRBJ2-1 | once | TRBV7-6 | TGTGCCAGCAGCTCCCTGACTAGCGGGGGCCCCAATGAGCAGTTCTTC | CASSSLTSGGPNEQFF
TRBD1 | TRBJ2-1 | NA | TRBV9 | TGTGCCAGCAGCGTTCGGACAGGGGGCGGACTTCACGAGCAGTTCTTC | CASSVRTGGGLHEQFF
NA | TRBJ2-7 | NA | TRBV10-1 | TGCGCCAGCAGTGAGAGGCTAGCATCCGAGCAGTACTTC | CASSERLASEQYF
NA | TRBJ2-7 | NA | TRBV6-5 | TGTGCCAGCAGTTCCACCCTAGGGGGAGAGCAGTACTTC | CASSSTLGGEQYF
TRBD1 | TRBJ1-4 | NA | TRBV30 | TGTGCCTGGAGCCGTGGACAGGGGAATGCTAATGAAAAACTGTTTTTT | CAWSRGQGNANEKLFF
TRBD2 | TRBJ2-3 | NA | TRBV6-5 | TGTGCCACCACGCAAGTAGCGGGGAGAGATACGCAGTATTTT | CATTQVAGRDTQYF
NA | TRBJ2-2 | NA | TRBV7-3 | TGTGCCAGCAGCCTAACAAGACTAGCCGGGGAGCTGTTTTTT | CASSLTRLAGELFF
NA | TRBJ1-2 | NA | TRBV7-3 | TGTGCCAGCAGACCTCGGGCGGGGGGTAACTATGGCTACACCTTC | CASRPRAGGNYGYTF
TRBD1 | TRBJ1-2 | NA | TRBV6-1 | TGTGCCAGCAGTGACAACAGGGGAGACTATGGCTACACCTTC | CASSDNRGDYGYTF
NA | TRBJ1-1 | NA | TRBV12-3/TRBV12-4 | TGTGCCAGCAGTCTTCGAGGAGAAGCTTTCTTT | CASSLRGEAFF
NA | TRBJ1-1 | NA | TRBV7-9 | TGTGCCAGCAGTCTTATGTCCGGGAACACTGAAGCTTTCTTT | CASSLMSGNTEAFF
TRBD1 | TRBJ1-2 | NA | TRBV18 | TGTGCCAGCTCACTCTTACAGGGGAAGGGGAACTATGGCTACACCTTC | CASSLLQGKGNYGYTF
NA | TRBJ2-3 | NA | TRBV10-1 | TGCGCCAGCAGTGAGCGGACAGTGGGCACAGATACGCAGTATTTT | CASSERTVGTDTQYF
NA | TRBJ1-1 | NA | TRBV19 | TGTGCCAGTAACCCACAGGGTCGGGGGGACACTGAAGCTTTCTTT | CASNPQGRGDTEAFF
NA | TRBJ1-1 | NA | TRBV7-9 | TGTGCCAGCAGCTTAGCGGGGGTAAAGGGGGTGCACACTGAAGCTTTCTTT | CASSLAGVKGVHTEAFF
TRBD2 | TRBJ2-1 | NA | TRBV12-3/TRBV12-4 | TGTGCCAGCACCTGGGGAGGGGAGAATGAGCAGTTCTTC | CASTWGGENEQFF
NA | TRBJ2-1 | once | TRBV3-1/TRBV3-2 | TGTGCCAGCAGCGCGACTCACCTCTCACGTGAGCAGTTCTTC | CASSATHLSREQFF
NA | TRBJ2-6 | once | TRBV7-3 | TGTGCCAGCAGCTATTACCGAGGATCCGGGGCCAACGTCCTGACTTTC | CASSYYRGSGANVLTF
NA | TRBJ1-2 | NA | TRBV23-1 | TGCGCCAGCAGCCTGACGGGGGATACTAACTATGGCTACACCTTC | CASSLTGDTNYGYTF
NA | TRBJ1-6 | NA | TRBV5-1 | TGCGCCAGCAGCTCGCGGGTGTCTAATAATTCACCCCTCCACTTT | CASSSRVSNNSPLHF
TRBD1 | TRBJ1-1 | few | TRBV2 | TGTGCCAGCAGTATTGACAGGGGCCGAGCTGAAGCTTTCTTT | CASSIDRGRAEAFF
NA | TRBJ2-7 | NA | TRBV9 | TGTGCCAGCAGCGCGCGCGTTAACAGTCCTGAGCAGTACTTC | CASSARVNSPEQYF
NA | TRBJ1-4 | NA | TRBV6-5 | TGTGCCAGCAGTTCACGGGGGGCCACTAATGAAAAACTGTTTTTT | CASSSRGATNEKLFF
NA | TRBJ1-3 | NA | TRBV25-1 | TGTGCCAGCACCTTGGGAGGGTCTGGAAACACCATATATTTT | CASTLGGSGNTIYF
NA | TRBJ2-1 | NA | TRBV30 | TGTGCCTGGAGGGTAGGGGTTGCGGGATACAATGAGCAGTTCTTC | CAWRVGVAGYNEQFF
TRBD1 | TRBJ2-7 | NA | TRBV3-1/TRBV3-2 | TGTGCCAGCAGCGCTGACAGGGTTAGGAACGAGCAGTACTTC | CASSADRVRNEQYF